Listed below are T cell receptor beta chains from one sample, sequenced in a study of T cell responses to AZD1222 COVID-19 vaccine. The repertoire was sequenced with immunoSEQ multiplex PCR; TCRdb's copy has only in-frame clones and lacks some. The table lists 150,000 or so clones, about 89% of them singletons. The sequences come from peripheral blood, collected 28 days after the second AZD1222 dose. The receptors originated from an adult who received the AZD1222 COVID-19 vaccine. Both conserved end residues are part of each CDR3. D genes are given only for firm matches. Size is omitted from some rows. Given values are once, few, many or a class for expanded clones.

j_call: TRBJ2-7
v_call: TRBV10-2
clone_size: -
d_call: -
cdr3_nt: TGCGCCAGCAGGCTAACCGGGGCCTCGTACGAGCAGTACTTC
cdr3_aa: CASRLTGASYEQYF

j_call: TRBJ2-1
v_call: TRBV30
clone_size: -
d_call: TRBD1
cdr3_nt: TGTGCCTGGAGTGAGGGGGCAGGGAATGAGCAGTTCTTC
cdr3_aa: CAWSEGAGNEQFF

j_call: TRBJ1-5
v_call: TRBV3-1/TRBV3-2
clone_size: -
d_call: -
cdr3_nt: TGTGCCAGCAGCCAAGGATATCAGCCCCAGCATTTT
cdr3_aa: CASSQGYQPQHF

j_call: TRBJ1-1
v_call: TRBV5-6
clone_size: -
d_call: TRBD1
cdr3_nt: TGTGCCAGCAGCTTCCCCCGGGTCACAGGGGTCACTGAAGCTTTCTTT
cdr3_aa: CASSFPRVTGVTEAFF

j_call: TRBJ2-5
v_call: TRBV6-5
clone_size: -
d_call: -
cdr3_nt: TGTGCCAGCAGGCAGGGACGGAGCAGAAGAGAGACCCAGTACTTC
cdr3_aa: CASRQGRSRRETQYF

j_call: TRBJ1-2
v_call: TRBV9
clone_size: -
d_call: -
cdr3_nt: TGTGCCAGCAGCGCGGGGGAGGGACCGTGGTATGGCTACACCTTC
cdr3_aa: CASSAGEGPWYGYTF

j_call: TRBJ2-1
v_call: TRBV11-2
clone_size: -
d_call: -
cdr3_nt: TGTGCCACCAATCGGGGCTTCGGCAATGAGCAGTTCTTC
cdr3_aa: CATNRGFGNEQFF

j_call: TRBJ2-5
v_call: TRBV4-1
clone_size: -
d_call: -
cdr3_nt: TGCGCCAGCAGCCAAGAAATACGGGTCGCCCTCCAAGAGACCCAGTACTTC
cdr3_aa: CASSQEIRVALQETQYF

j_call: TRBJ2-2
v_call: TRBV27
clone_size: -
d_call: TRBD1
cdr3_nt: TGTGCCAGCAGTAACAGGGGGCGAGGCGGGGAGCTGTTTTTT
cdr3_aa: CASSNRGRGGELFF

j_call: TRBJ1-1
v_call: TRBV3-1/TRBV3-2
clone_size: -
d_call: -
cdr3_nt: TGTGCCAGCAGCCCACTCAAGGGGGTGACTGAAGCTTTCTTT
cdr3_aa: CASSPLKGVTEAFF

j_call: TRBJ1-6
v_call: TRBV3-1/TRBV3-2
clone_size: -
d_call: -
cdr3_nt: TGTGCCAGCGGGAGGCTAGGGTCTATAGGTTCACCCCTCCACTTT
cdr3_aa: CASGRLGSIGSPLHF

j_call: TRBJ1-1
v_call: TRBV19
clone_size: -
d_call: -
cdr3_nt: TGTGCCAGTAGTACCAGCTGGGCCTGGGGGCTTTTGGATCGGCGGACTGAAGCTTTCTTT
cdr3_aa: CASSTSWAWGLLDRRTEAFF

j_call: TRBJ2-1
v_call: TRBV18
clone_size: -
d_call: TRBD2
cdr3_nt: TGTGCCAGCTCACCAGGGAGACTGCGGACTAGCGGGGGTCACAATGAGCAGTTCTTC
cdr3_aa: CASSPGRLRTSGGHNEQFF

j_call: TRBJ2-2
v_call: TRBV7-2
clone_size: -
d_call: TRBD2
cdr3_nt: TGTGCCAGCAGCTTACTAGCGGGGGGAACCGGGGAGCTGTTTTTT
cdr3_aa: CASSLLAGGTGELFF

j_call: TRBJ1-5
v_call: TRBV6-6
clone_size: -
d_call: -
cdr3_nt: TGTGCCAGCAGTTACACTCGGACTCAGCCCCAGCATTTT
cdr3_aa: CASSYTRTQPQHF

j_call: TRBJ2-1
v_call: TRBV27
clone_size: -
d_call: TRBD1
cdr3_nt: TGTGCCAGCAGAGCCGGGACAGGGTTCAATGAGCAGTTCTTC
cdr3_aa: CASRAGTGFNEQFF

j_call: TRBJ1-1
v_call: TRBV15
clone_size: -
d_call: -
cdr3_nt: TGTGCCACCAGCAGAGATATGGCAGGGGTCAAAGGAGCTTTCTTT
cdr3_aa: CATSRDMAGVKGAFF

j_call: TRBJ1-2
v_call: TRBV5-4
clone_size: few
d_call: -
cdr3_nt: TGTGCCAGCAGGTCTGACAGGAGCTATGGCTACACCTTC
cdr3_aa: CASRSDRSYGYTF

j_call: TRBJ2-2
v_call: TRBV21-1
clone_size: once
d_call: -
cdr3_nt: TGTGCCAGCAGCAAGACTAGCGGGAGTGGCACCGGGGAGCTGTTTTTT
cdr3_aa: CASSKTSGSGTGELFF

j_call: TRBJ2-3
v_call: TRBV6-2/TRBV6-3
clone_size: -
d_call: -
cdr3_nt: TGTGCCAGCAGTTTCCCGGGGCCTACAGATACGCAGTATTTT
cdr3_aa: CASSFPGPTDTQYF

j_call: TRBJ2-7
v_call: TRBV23-1
clone_size: -
d_call: -
cdr3_nt: TGCGCCCGCAGCCGACATGGACAGCACGTGTCTTCCTACGAGCAGTACTTC
cdr3_aa: CARSRHGQHVSSYEQYF

j_call: TRBJ1-1
v_call: TRBV30
clone_size: -
d_call: TRBD1
cdr3_nt: TGTGCCTGGAGTGTAAATGTTTGGGACAGGGTAGGAAGAAGGCCTGAAGCTTTCTTT
cdr3_aa: CAWSVNVWDRVGRRPEAFF

j_call: TRBJ1-2
v_call: TRBV12-3/TRBV12-4
clone_size: -
d_call: -
cdr3_nt: TGTGCCAGCAGTTTAGACAGGGTAGGTGGCTACACCTTC
cdr3_aa: CASSLDRVGGYTF

j_call: TRBJ2-7
v_call: TRBV7-6
clone_size: -
d_call: -
cdr3_nt: TGTGCCAGCAGCTATTCGACCGGGAAGGGGTACGAGCAGTACTTC
cdr3_aa: CASSYSTGKGYEQYF

j_call: TRBJ2-1
v_call: TRBV6-5
clone_size: -
d_call: TRBD2
cdr3_nt: TGTGCCAGCAGCAGAGGGACTAGCGGGAGGGCAGAGCAGTTCTTC
cdr3_aa: CASSRGTSGRAEQFF

j_call: TRBJ2-1
v_call: TRBV7-3
clone_size: -
d_call: TRBD2
cdr3_nt: TGTGCCAGCAGCCTTATAGCGGGAGGGCCTACCAGTGAGCAGTTCTTC
cdr3_aa: CASSLIAGGPTSEQFF

j_call: TRBJ2-2
v_call: TRBV9
clone_size: -
d_call: -
cdr3_nt: TGTGCCAGCAGCGTATCCGCGACATCGAACACCGGGGAGCTGTTTTTT
cdr3_aa: CASSVSATSNTGELFF

j_call: TRBJ2-7
v_call: TRBV6-2/TRBV6-3
clone_size: once
d_call: -
cdr3_nt: TGTGCCAGCAGTTACTCCAGGAGGGGAGACTTTAGCTACGAGCAGTACTTC
cdr3_aa: CASSYSRRGDFSYEQYF

j_call: TRBJ1-1
v_call: TRBV6-5
clone_size: -
d_call: -
cdr3_nt: TGTGCCAGCAGTTATGTTCGGGCAGACATGAACACTGAAGCTTTCTTT
cdr3_aa: CASSYVRADMNTEAFF

j_call: TRBJ2-2
v_call: TRBV18
clone_size: -
d_call: -
cdr3_nt: TGTGCCACCTTAAAATTTACCGGGGAGCTGTTTTTT
cdr3_aa: CATLKFTGELFF

j_call: TRBJ2-3
v_call: TRBV14
clone_size: -
d_call: TRBD1
cdr3_nt: TGTGCCAGCAGCCAAGACTGGGACAGGAGCACAGATACGCAGTATTTT
cdr3_aa: CASSQDWDRSTDTQYF

j_call: TRBJ1-1
v_call: TRBV29-1
clone_size: -
d_call: -
cdr3_nt: TGCAGCGTTGCTTCAAGAGGGGACACTGAAGCTTTCTTT
cdr3_aa: CSVASRGDTEAFF

j_call: TRBJ1-3
v_call: TRBV6-5
clone_size: -
d_call: -
cdr3_nt: TGTGCCAGCAGGAATTCTGGAAACACCATATATTTT
cdr3_aa: CASRNSGNTIYF

j_call: TRBJ1-1
v_call: TRBV7-6
clone_size: -
d_call: TRBD1
cdr3_nt: TGTGCCAGCAGCGTCCAACAGGGGATGAACACTGAAGCTTTCTTT
cdr3_aa: CASSVQQGMNTEAFF

j_call: TRBJ1-1
v_call: TRBV19
clone_size: -
d_call: -
cdr3_nt: TGTGCCAGCACGACAGCGAACACTGAAGCTTTCTTT
cdr3_aa: CASTTANTEAFF

j_call: TRBJ1-6
v_call: TRBV7-9
clone_size: -
d_call: TRBD1
cdr3_nt: TGTGCCGGAACAGGGGGCCAGACTTCACCCCTCCACTTT
cdr3_aa: CAGTGGQTSPLHF

j_call: TRBJ2-1
v_call: TRBV24-1
clone_size: -
d_call: TRBD2
cdr3_nt: TGTGCCACCAGTGATGGGGGACTAGCGGGAGCCGGGGAGCAGTTCTTC
cdr3_aa: CATSDGGLAGAGEQFF

j_call: TRBJ1-2
v_call: TRBV19
clone_size: -
d_call: -
cdr3_nt: TGTGCCAGTAGTATTGGGGGGCGCGAGGGCTACACCTTC
cdr3_aa: CASSIGGREGYTF

j_call: TRBJ1-2
v_call: TRBV27
clone_size: few
d_call: -
cdr3_nt: TGTGCCAGCAGTTTAATCGGGGCCAGTGGCTACACCTTC
cdr3_aa: CASSLIGASGYTF

j_call: TRBJ2-7
v_call: TRBV11-2
clone_size: -
d_call: TRBD2
cdr3_nt: TGTGCCAGCAGCCGAGTAGCGGGAGGTGGCTACGAGCAGTACTTC
cdr3_aa: CASSRVAGGGYEQYF

j_call: TRBJ2-1
v_call: TRBV12-2
clone_size: -
d_call: -
cdr3_nt: TGTGCAAGTCGCTCGAACATAGGGGACTACAATGAGCAGTTCTTC
cdr3_aa: CASRSNIGDYNEQFF

j_call: TRBJ2-5
v_call: TRBV24-1
clone_size: -
d_call: TRBD1
cdr3_nt: TGTGCCACCAGCCGTCCCGGGACAGGATCCCAAGAGACCCAGTACTTC
cdr3_aa: CATSRPGTGSQETQYF

j_call: TRBJ1-1
v_call: TRBV27
clone_size: -
d_call: -
cdr3_nt: TGTGCCAGCAGTTTGGGAGGGTTGGACACTGAAGCTTTCTTT
cdr3_aa: CASSLGGLDTEAFF

j_call: TRBJ1-4
v_call: TRBV27
clone_size: -
d_call: TRBD1
cdr3_nt: TGTGCCAGCAGTTCGGACAGGACTAATGAAAAACTGTTTTTT
cdr3_aa: CASSSDRTNEKLFF

j_call: TRBJ1-1
v_call: TRBV14
clone_size: -
d_call: -
cdr3_nt: TGTGCCAGCAGTTGGGGACGGTTGAACACTGAAGCTTTCTTT
cdr3_aa: CASSWGRLNTEAFF

j_call: TRBJ2-5
v_call: TRBV25-1
clone_size: -
d_call: -
cdr3_nt: TGTGCCACCACAGGGAGCCAAGAGACCCAGTACTTC
cdr3_aa: CATTGSQETQYF

j_call: TRBJ2-7
v_call: TRBV7-2
clone_size: -
d_call: TRBD2
cdr3_nt: TGTGCCAGCAGCTTCGCTAGCGGGGGGGCAAGCTCCTACGAGCAGTACTTC
cdr3_aa: CASSFASGGASSYEQYF

j_call: TRBJ1-2
v_call: TRBV27
clone_size: -
d_call: -
cdr3_nt: TGTGCCAGCAGTTTATCCCCTCTGACAGCCTATGGCTACACCTTC
cdr3_aa: CASSLSPLTAYGYTF

j_call: TRBJ1-4
v_call: TRBV7-6
clone_size: -
d_call: TRBD1
cdr3_nt: TGTGCCAGCAGTTCTACAGGGGGGGATGAAAAACTGTTTTTT
cdr3_aa: CASSSTGGDEKLFF

j_call: TRBJ1-4
v_call: TRBV7-9
clone_size: -
d_call: TRBD1
cdr3_nt: TGTGCCAGCAGCCAGGGACAGGGGAATGAAAAACTGTTTTTT
cdr3_aa: CASSQGQGNEKLFF

j_call: TRBJ2-2
v_call: TRBV7-3
clone_size: -
d_call: TRBD1
cdr3_nt: TGTGCCAGCAGCCCCAGACAGGGGTTGGGATCCGGGGAGCTGTTTTTT
cdr3_aa: CASSPRQGLGSGELFF

j_call: TRBJ1-6
v_call: TRBV7-8
clone_size: -
d_call: -
cdr3_nt: TGTGCCAGCAGCCCGACCTCCTTAACAGGGAGGACTTATAATTCACCCCTCCACTTT
cdr3_aa: CASSPTSLTGRTYNSPLHF

j_call: TRBJ1-1
v_call: TRBV5-1
clone_size: -
d_call: -
cdr3_nt: TGCGCCAGCAGCCAAAACACTGAAGCTTTCTTT
cdr3_aa: CASSQNTEAFF

j_call: TRBJ2-5
v_call: TRBV6-4
clone_size: few
d_call: TRBD2
cdr3_nt: TGTGCCAGCAGTTCGGGGAGCGGGGGCCCGGAGACCCAGTACTTC
cdr3_aa: CASSSGSGGPETQYF

j_call: TRBJ1-2
v_call: TRBV25-1
clone_size: -
d_call: -
cdr3_nt: TGTGCCAGCAGTGAATTCGGTACATCGGGGGCCTCTAACTATGGCTACACCTTC
cdr3_aa: CASSEFGTSGASNYGYTF

j_call: TRBJ1-5
v_call: TRBV6-2/TRBV6-3
clone_size: -
d_call: -
cdr3_nt: TGTGCCAGCAGTTACAGGGGGATGGAGGGCAATCAGCCCCAGCATTTT
cdr3_aa: CASSYRGMEGNQPQHF